This note documents a single T cell receptor (beta chain) sequence. The data were taken from a study of cytomegalovirus exposure and HLA in healthy donors. On the study more broadly: A subsequent analysis stated that the 100 to 150 validation repertoires were run on the same platform as the approximately 700 first-cohort repertoires.

Repertoires were generated with immunoSEQ multiplex PCR, while TCRdb's copy carries only in-frame clones and drops some. The data contain 250,000 or so clones, around 87% of them singletons. This CDR3 is built from 15 residues. Per the germline V gene, CDR1 is SQVTM and CDR2 is ANQGSEA. Losses at the gene ends were 6 bases for V and 2 bases for J; bases not matched to a gene: 13. This clonotype originated in a woman between 18 and 29 years old in good health and CMV-seronegative. Sequences were obtained from PBMCs. This chain connects TRBV29-1 to TRBJ2-7, with 7 bases lining up with TRBD1. The CDR3 loop reads CSVAVSAGTAYEQYV. Written as DNA, the CDR3 is TGCAGCGTGGCAGTGTCTGCTGGGACAGCCTACGAGCAGTACGTC.